Here is one T cell receptor beta chain with its context. Its matching antigen is unknown. A read error may account for a junction end that differs from germline. The sample belongs to a study of T cells in Graves' hyperthyroidism and ophthalmopathy. The CDR3 loop spans 14 amino acids. Per the germline V gene, CDR1 is ENHRY and CDR2 is SYGVKD. Uncontrolled infection, other autoimmune disease, pregnancy or lactation disqualified patients from enrolment. The study's findings and limits: Among clonotypes expanded in thyroid above 0.001, most were also found in blood.

Amplification targeted TCR beta CDR3 regions from RNA transcripts. The TCR CDR3 first-round RT-PCR relied on the HTBI primer set. TCRdb reanalysed the multiplex PCR reads using MiXCR and keeps one entry per CDR3 protein. The table includes 550,000 to 600,000 distinct CDR3 sequences, 46% detected once. The receptor was derived from an adult woman with Graves' disease, either hyperthyroidism or ophthalmopathy (not recorded which). Sequenced material: peripheral blood or thyroid tissue (not recorded which). V gene TRBV10-3 combines with J gene TRBJ2-7; unclear D gene. This CDR3 reads CASSPHGLSYEQYF. Written as DNA, the CDR3 is TGTGCCAGCAGTCCCCACGGGTTAAGCTACGAGCAGTACTTC.